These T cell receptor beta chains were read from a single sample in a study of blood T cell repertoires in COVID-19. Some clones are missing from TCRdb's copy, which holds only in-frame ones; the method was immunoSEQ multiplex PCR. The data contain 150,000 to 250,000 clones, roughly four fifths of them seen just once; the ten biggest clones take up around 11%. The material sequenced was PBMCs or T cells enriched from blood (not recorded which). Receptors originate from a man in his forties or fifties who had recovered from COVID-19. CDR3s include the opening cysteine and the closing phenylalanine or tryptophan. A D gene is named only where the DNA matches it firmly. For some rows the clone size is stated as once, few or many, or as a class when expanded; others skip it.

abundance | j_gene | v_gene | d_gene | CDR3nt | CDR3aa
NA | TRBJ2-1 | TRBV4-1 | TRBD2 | TGCGCCAGCAGCCTGGCGTCCGGGTCTAGCGGGAGGTTTGAGCAGTTCTTC | CASSLASGSSGRFEQFF
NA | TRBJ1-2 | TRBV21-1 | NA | TGTGCCAGCAGCAAAGGGAGGCAGCGTACTATACACTACACCTTC | CASSKGRQRTIHYTF
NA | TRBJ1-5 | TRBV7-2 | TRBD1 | TGTGCCAGCAGCCCGCGACAGGGAAGGGCAGGGGGGCCCCAGCATTTT | CASSPRQGRAGGPQHF
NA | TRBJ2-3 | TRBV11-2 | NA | TGTGCCAGCAGCTTAATCGGGGTGGAAGCAGATACGCAGTATTTT | CASSLIGVEADTQYF
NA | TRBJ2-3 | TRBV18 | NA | TGTGCCAGCTCACTTCAGGATACGCAGTATTTT | CASSLQDTQYF
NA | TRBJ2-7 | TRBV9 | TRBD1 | TGTGCCAGCAGCTCAGGACAGGACTTTCCCTACGAGCAGTACTTC | CASSSGQDFPYEQYF
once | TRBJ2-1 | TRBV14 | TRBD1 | TGTGCCAGCAGCTTGATCGACAGGGGTGAGAAGAATGAGCAGTTCTTC | CASSLIDRGEKNEQFF
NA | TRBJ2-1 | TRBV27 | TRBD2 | TGTGCCAGCAGTTTTAACGGGAGGGCGTTAAGGTCCTACAATGAGCAGTTCTTC | CASSFNGRALRSYNEQFF
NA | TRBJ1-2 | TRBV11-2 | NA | TGTGCCAGCAGCCCGGGGACTCACTCCTATGGCTACACCTTC | CASSPGTHSYGYTF
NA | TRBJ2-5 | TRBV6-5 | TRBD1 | TGTGCCAGCAGGCGACAGGGTCTGGGAGAGACCCAGTACTTC | CASRRQGLGETQYF
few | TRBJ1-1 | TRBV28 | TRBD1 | TGTGCCAGCAGTTTATCTCGCCTTCTCCGGGACAGGGATGTTGATGAAGCTTTCTTT | CASSLSRLLRDRDVDEAFF
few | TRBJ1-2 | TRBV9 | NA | TGTGCCAGCAGCCTCCTCCAACCCGGGAAGGAAGGCTACACCTTC | CASSLLQPGKEGYTF
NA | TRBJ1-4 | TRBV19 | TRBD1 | TGTGCCAGTAGAAACCAGGGGGCGGGTGAAAAACTGTTTTTT | CASRNQGAGEKLFF
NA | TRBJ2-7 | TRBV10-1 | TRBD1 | TGCGCCAGCAGGGGACAGGTTACTAACTACGAGCAGTACTTC | CASRGQVTNYEQYF
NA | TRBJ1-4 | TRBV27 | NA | TGTGCCAGCAGTCGCCGGGACATGGGGAATGAAAAACTGTTTTTT | CASSRRDMGNEKLFF
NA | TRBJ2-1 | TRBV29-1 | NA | TGCAGCTCCTCACAGGGTTTTAGTCCTATCAATGAGCAGTTCTTC | CSSSQGFSPINEQFF
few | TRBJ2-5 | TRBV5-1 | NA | TGCGCCAGCAGCTTGGCCACGAGCGAGACCCAGTACTTC | CASSLATSETQYF
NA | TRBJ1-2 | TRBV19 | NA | TGTGCCAGTACCGGTTTAAGGGGGGGCGCTGACTATGGCTACACCTTC | CASTGLRGGADYGYTF
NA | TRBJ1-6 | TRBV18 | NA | TGTGCCAGCTCACCACCGGCGGGGGGGAGTTCACCCCTCCACTTT | CASSPPAGGSSPLHF
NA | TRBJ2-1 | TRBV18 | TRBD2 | TGTGCCAGCTCACCTAGGACTAGCGGGCCTGCTGGTGAGCAGTTCTTC | CASSPRTSGPAGEQFF
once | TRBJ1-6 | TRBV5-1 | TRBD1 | TGCGCCAGCAGCCAACCCGGGACAGGGAATTCACCCCTCCACTTT | CASSQPGTGNSPLHF
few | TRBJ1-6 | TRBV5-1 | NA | TGCGCCAGCAGCCCCTCCTCGGGGGAGAGTTCACCCCTCCACTTT | CASSPSSGESSPLHF
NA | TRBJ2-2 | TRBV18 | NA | TGTGCCAGCTCACCCGTAGCAGACACCGGGGAGCTGTTTTTT | CASSPVADTGELFF
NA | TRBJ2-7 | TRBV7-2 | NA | TGTGCCAGCAGCCAGACCGGGACTCACTACGAGCAGTACTTC | CASSQTGTHYEQYF
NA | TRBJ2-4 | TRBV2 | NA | TGTGCCAGCAGTGTCTTTGCCAAAAACATTCAGTACTTC | CASSVFAKNIQYF
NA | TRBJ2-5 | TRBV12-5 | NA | TGTGCTAGTGGTCCAGGGTACCAAGAGACCCAGTACTTC | CASGPGYQETQYF
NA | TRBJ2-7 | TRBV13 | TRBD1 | TGTGCCAGCAGCCCCCGGGACAGTCTTACCTCCTACGAGCAGTACTTC | CASSPRDSLTSYEQYF
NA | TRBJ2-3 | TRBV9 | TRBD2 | TGTGCCAGCAGTCCGTCGACTAGCGGGAGTAGTACGCAGTATTTT | CASSPSTSGSSTQYF
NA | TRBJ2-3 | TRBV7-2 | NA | TGTGCCAGCAGCTTTTACGGTCGGGATACGCAGTATTTT | CASSFYGRDTQYF
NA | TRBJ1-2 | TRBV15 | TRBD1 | TGTGCCACCAGCAGAGGGTCAGGGGGCGGTTTGGGCTACACCTTC | CATSRGSGGGLGYTF
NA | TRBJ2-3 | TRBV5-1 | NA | TGCGCCAGCAGCCCCGGGAGTCCCGGCACAGATACGCAGTATTTT | CASSPGSPGTDTQYF
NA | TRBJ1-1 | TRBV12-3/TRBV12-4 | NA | TGTGCCAGCAGTTTCAGAAACACTGAAGCTTTCTTT | CASSFRNTEAFF
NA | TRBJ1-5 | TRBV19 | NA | TGTGCCAGTAGTATCCAATTGTATCAGCCCCAGCATTTT | CASSIQLYQPQHF
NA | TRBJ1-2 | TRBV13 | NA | TGTGCCAGCAGCCCACGGACAGAAGCTAACTATGGCTACACCTTC | CASSPRTEANYGYTF
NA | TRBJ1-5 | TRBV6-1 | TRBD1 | TGTGCCAGCAGTGAAGGGCGGCAGGGGGGCAATCAGCCCCAGCATTTT | CASSEGRQGGNQPQHF
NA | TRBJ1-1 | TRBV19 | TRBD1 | TGTGCCAGTAGTACGTGGGACAGCCTGAACACTGAAGCTTTCTTT | CASSTWDSLNTEAFF
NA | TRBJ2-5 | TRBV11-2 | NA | TGTGCCGCGATGGGGGAGGAAGAGACCCAGTACTTC | CAAMGEEETQYF
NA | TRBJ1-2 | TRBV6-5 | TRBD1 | TGTGCCAGCAACCGAGGGGGCGGCGGAGGCTACACCTTC | CASNRGGGGGYTF
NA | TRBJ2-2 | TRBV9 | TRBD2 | TGTGCCAGCAGCGTAGGGTTTAGCGGGAGCGCTGCGAACACCGGGGAGCTGTTTTTT | CASSVGFSGSAANTGELFF